A single sample is the source of the 15 T cell receptor beta chains below, sequenced in a study of beta chain features in type 1 diabetes listed by TCRdb under 2018. Libraries were constructed by the immunoSEQ multiplex PCR assay. The entire isolated RNA was reverse transcribed using the High Capacity cDNA Reverse Transcription Kit, and thus expressed TCRB transcripts were sequenced. In its TCRdb copy, this immuneACCESS table keeps in-frame sequences only and misses some clones. Where compared with another copy, unresolved V genes explain less than half of these, and the others have no known cause. The sample table records hundreds of thousands of clones; approximately 28% of these occur just once. About 0.065% of the sample is held by the ten biggest clonotypes. The sample comprised naive CD4+ T cells from blood. According to the study, the label for this sample's cell subset or site signals: true naive CD4+ T cells. These receptors were taken from a man aged 18 to 30 in good health.

The gene calls are TRBV10-3 and TRBJ2-5; 16 positions agree with TRBD2. In germline, CDR1 is ENHRY, CDR2 SYGVKD. There are 16 residues in the CDR3. The V gene end was trimmed by 10 bases and the J gene end by 2 bases; junction bases not matched to a gene: 7. The CDR3 DNA is TGTGCCACCGGGACTAGCGGGAGGGCCCAGCAAGAGACCCAGTACTTC. It translates to CATGTSGRAQQETQYF.

The chain combines TRBV30 with TRBJ2-5; no definite D call. V gave up 0 bases and J gave up 5 bases, with 4 bases separating them. The CDR3 sequence is 11 residues long. Germline CDR1 and CDR2: GTSNPN and SVGIG (reference sequence). Here the CDR3 reads CAWSVPETQYF. The CDR3 DNA is TGTGCCTGGAGTGTACCGGAGACCCAGTACTTC.

This clone was counted a few times. V is TRBV10-3 and J is TRBJ2-1; the D is unclear. The germline CDR1 and CDR2 sequences are ENHRY and SYGVKD. V was cut by 0 bases and J by 7 bases, with 7 bases left in between. The CDR3 runs to 13 residues. CDR3 sequence reads: CAISESAGNEQFF. DNA for the CDR3: TGTGCCATCAGTGAGTCAGCTGGGAATGAGCAGTTCTTC.

The chain links TRBV11-2 to TRBJ2-7; no definite D call. Germline V gene lookup returns CDR1 SGHAT and CDR2 FQNNGV. The CDR3 sequence is 12 residues long. The V and J ends lost 3 bases and 0 bases respectively, with 3 bases between them. In nucleotides, the CDR3 is TGTGCCAGCAGCTTGCCCTCCTACGAGCAGTACTTC. Its translation is CASSLPSYEQYF.

This clone was counted a few times. The genes are TRBV7-8 and TRBJ2-7; D call uncertain. Deletions cut 4 bases from V and 2 bases from J, with 12 bases between. Germline assignment: CDR1 SGHVS and CDR2 FQNEAQ. The CDR3 has 14 amino acids. Here the CDR3 DNA reads TGTGCCAGCAGCTCCTCGGGTTATACCTACGAGCAGTACTTC. Translating gives CASSSSGYTYEQYF.

The V gene is TRBV19, the J gene TRBJ2-3; no clear D gene. V was trimmed by 1 base and J by 1 base, leaving 12 bases between them. CDR3 length equals 16 residues. CDR1 and CDR2 (germline): LNHDA, SQIVND (reference sequence). CDR3 protein: CASSIGGEWGTDTQYF. The CDR3 DNA reads TGTGCCAGTAGTATAGGTGGAGAGTGGGGCACAGATACGCAGTATTTT.

In its sample, this clone was seen a few times. V is TRBV21-1 and J is TRBJ2-7; TRBD2, the table's D call, was not compared with the DNA. TRBV21-1 is deemed a pseudogene. CDR3 length equals 15 residues. CDR3 DNA: TGTGCCAGCAGCATCTTCACTAGCGGGAGATACGAGCAGTACTTC. Translated, it gives CASSIFTSGRYEQYF.

The V gene is TRBV27, the J gene TRBJ2-7; 10 bases align to TRBD1. The CDR3 is 17 amino acids. Germline lookup yields CDR1 MNHEY and CDR2 SMNVEV (reference sequence). Germline trimming cut 1 base from V and 4 bases from J; bases unmatched to any gene: 10. DNA for the CDR3: TGTGCCAGCAGTTTATTGCGGGACAGGGGAAGTACGTACGAGCAGTACTTC. Amino acids: CASSLLRDRGSTYEQYF.

The V call is TRBV9, the J call TRBJ2-7; possible D gene TRBD2, 6 bases. CDR1 SGDLS and CDR2 YYNGEE come from the germline V gene. The CDR3 runs to 14 residues. The V end lost 2 bases, the J end lost 2 bases, and 11 bases lay between the germline ends. The CDR3 sequence is CASSVAGQTYEQYF. CDR3 in DNA: TGTGCCAGCAGCGTGGCGGGGCAGACCTACGAGCAGTACTTC.

The sample holds a few counts of this clone. V and J are TRBV29-1 and TRBJ2-7, with a weak D call TRBD1 (5 bases). The CDR3 length is 14 residues. V lost 6 bases and J lost 0, with 15 bases in between. Germline lookup yields CDR1 SQVTM and CDR2 ANQGSEA. DNA for the CDR3: TGCAGCGTGGGCGGACACCTCTCCTCCTACGAGCAGTACTTC. This sequence encodes CSVGGHLSSYEQYF.

The V call is TRBV2, the J call TRBJ2-7; tentative D call: TRBD2 (5 bases). The ends were cut back, 5 bases at V and 3 bases at J, with 17 bases in the middle. The CDR3 is 15 residues long. The germline CDR1 and CDR2 sequences are SNHLY and FYNNEI. CDR3: CASSRTGTLDYEQYF. The CDR3 DNA sequence: TGTGCCAGCAGTCGCACGGGAACATTGGACTACGAGCAGTACTTC.

This clone was found a few times. The chain couples TRBV15 to TRBJ2-2; 7 bases line up with TRBD2. Trimming at V came to 1 base and at J to 4 bases, leaving 12 bases not matched to a gene. There are 18 residues in the CDR3. From germline, CDR1 is LNHNV and CDR2 YYDKDF (reference sequence). Here the CDR3 DNA reads TGTGCCACCAGCAGAGGCCGTGGGGGAGGGCCGGGCACCGGGGAGCTGTTTTTT. This gives the protein CATSRGRGGGPGTGELFF.

This clone was seen a few times. Other nucleotide sequences from this sample produce the same CDR3. This chain connects TRBV7-2 to TRBJ2-5, with D possibly matching TRBD1 (5 bases). The CDR3 is 14 amino acids. CDR1 and CDR2 (germline): SGHTA, FQGNSA. Trimming cost V 2 bases and J 0 bases, with 7 bases left between them. The CDR3 region has the DNA TGTGCCAGCAGCTTACGACAGTACCAAGAGACCCAGTACTTC. Translated, it gives CASSLRQYQETQYF. Combining the CDR3 with reference TRBV7-2 and TRBJ2-5 gives the whole variable domain GAGVSQSPSNKVTEKGKDVELRCDPISGHTALYWYRQSLGQGLEFLIYFQGNSAPDKSGLPSDRFSAERTGGSVSTLTIQRTQQEDSAVYLCASSLRQYQETQYFGPGTRLLVL.

The sample holds a few counts of this clone. V usage is TRBV5-1 and J usage is TRBJ2-3, with 12 nucleotides matching TRBD2. With 4 bases clipped from V and 6 bases from J, the junction kept 12 bases outside the gene matches. CDR3 size: 17 residues. Germline CDR1 reads SGHRS; CDR2 reads YFSETQ. CDR3 in amino acids: CASSDTSGRISSDTQYF. The CDR3 bases are TGCGCCAGCAGCGATACTAGCGGGAGGATTTCATCGGATACGCAGTATTTT.

The chain carries TRBV15 and TRBJ2-7, with TRBD1 identical over 7 bases. The V segment lost 3 bases and the J segment 1 base; nucleotides outside the gene matches: 0. The CDR3 totals 13 residues. Germline V gene lookup returns CDR1 LNHNV and CDR2 YYDKDF (reference sequence). The CDR3 DNA reads as TGTGCCACCAGCAGGACAGGGTCCTACGAGCAGTACTTC. As protein: CATSRTGSYEQYF.